Following are 7 T cell receptor beta chains from one sample sequenced in a study of T cell responses to AZD1222 COVID-19 vaccine. This table comes from immunoSEQ multiplex PCR, and its TCRdb copy is limited to in-frame clones, with some not included. The sample lists 160,000 or so clones; roughly nine tenths were seen once. The source was peripheral blood, collected on day 0 of AZD1222 vaccination. Receptors were obtained from an adult in good health.

This rearrangement joins TRBV7-2 to TRBJ2-2; D perhaps matches TRBD2 (6 bases). The CDR3 has 13 residues. Germline CDR1 reads SGHTA; CDR2 reads FQGNSA. The germline V and J ends were trimmed by 10 bases and 1 base, with 10 bases remaining between them. This CDR3 reads CATRGLNTGELFF. The CDR3 nucleotides are TGTGCCACCCGGGGGTTGAACACCGGGGAGCTGTTTTTT.

CDR3 DNA sequence: TGTGCCAGCTCACCTATCCCCACCTGGGACAATGAGCAGTTCTTC. Its translation is CASSPIPTWDNEQFF. This chain joins TRBV18 and TRBJ2-1; the D is unclear. Germline CDR1 is KGHSH and CDR2 is LQKENI. CDR3 length: 15 amino acids. V was pared by 3 bases and J by 5 bases, with 14 bases between.

The gene calls are TRBV4-1 and TRBJ1-2; TRBD1 aligns across 9 bases. Germline assignment: CDR1 MGHRA and CDR2 YSYEKL. This CDR3 comprises 14 residues. Trimming removed 3 bases from V and 8 bases from J; junction bases left unmatched: 7. Here the CDR3 DNA reads TGCGCCAGCAGCCACCTAACAGGGGGCGACGGCTACACCTTC. This codes for CASSHLTGGDGYTF.

The chain links TRBV24-1 to TRBJ2-1, with D possibly matching TRBD2 (6 bases). CDR3 length equals 15 residues. Germline loops: CDR1 KGHDR, CDR2 SFDVKD. V shed 3 bases and J shed 4 bases, with 12 bases lying between them. The CDR3 reads CATSDARAGYNEQFF. CDR3 sequence (DNA): TGTGCCACCAGTGATGCTCGGGCGGGGTACAATGAGCAGTTCTTC.

The rearrangement links TRBV7-9 to TRBJ1-3, with unresolved D. The CDR3 runs to 15 residues. V lost 1 base, J lost 0 bases, and 7 bases lay in between. The germline V gene encodes CDR1 SEHNR and CDR2 FQNEAQ (reference sequence). The CDR3 region is CASSLDPISGNTIYF. CDR3 DNA: TGTGCCAGCAGCTTAGACCCCATCTCTGGAAACACCATATATTTT.

This clone has only one observation. V usage is TRBV5-4 and J usage is TRBJ2-2; TRBD2 is a possible D gene (6 bases). The CDR3 loop spans 15 amino acids. V was clipped by 0 bases and J by 5 bases, with 11 bases between them. Germline V gene data show CDR1 as SGHNT and CDR2 as YYREEE (reference sequence). CDR3 nucleotides: TGTGCCAGCAGCTTGGACCCGGGAGATACCGGGGAGCTGTTTTTT. This codes for CASSLDPGDTGELFF.

The genes are TRBV28 and TRBJ2-5, with TRBD2 matching 13 bases. The CDR3 consists of 17 residues. V dropped 4 bases and J dropped 4; count of bases not matched to a gene: 9. The germline CDR1 and CDR2 sequences are MDHEN and SYDVKM. DNA of the CDR3: TGTGCCAGCAGTTCTCGGACTAGCGGGAGCGGTCGAGAGACCCAGTACTTC. As protein: CASSSRTSGSGRETQYF.